This entry is about one TCR beta chain. The antigen remains unidentified. This sample stems from a study of cytomegalovirus exposure and HLA in healthy donors. About the study: Unique TCR beta sequences numbering 120 million or so came from 150 million to 200 million T cells in an earlier analysis.

Regarding the study as a whole: Investigators reported 164 TCR beta chains as tied to cytomegalovirus.

60 Vbeta and 13 Jbeta primers were used in PCR. Generated by immunoSEQ multiplex PCR, the TCRdb table keeps only in-frame clones and is missing some. Counted here are around 210,000 clones, roughly 81% occurring once; the ten biggest clones make up approximately 0.24%. It was healthy bone marrow donors who served as donors. The V segment lost 0 bases and the J segment 6 bases; nucleotides outside the gene matches: 3. The CDR3 covers 14 residues. From germline, CDR1 is SGHVS and CDR2 FNYEAQ. The TCR originated in a girl aged 2-15 years in good health and CMV-seronegative. The chain combines TRBV7-6 with TRBJ2-3; 7 bases map to TRBD2. Sequenced sample: PBMCs. This CDR3 is CASSLAGGWDTQYF. The CDR3 nucleotides are TGTGCCAGCAGCTTAGCGGGAGGGTGGGATACGCAGTATTTT. Combining the CDR3 with reference TRBV7-6 and TRBJ2-3 gives the whole variable domain GAGVSQSPRYKVTKRGQDVALRCDPISGHVSLYWYRQALGQGPEFLTYFNYEAQQDKSGLPNDRFSAERPEGSISTLTIQRTEQRDSAMYRCASSLAGGWDTQYFGPGTRLTVL.